This TCR beta chain was obtained from a study of T cell responses to AZD1222 COVID-19 vaccine (dated by TCRdb to the early 2020s). Notes on the research overall: TCR sequencing was performed for fewer than 250 trial participants, of whom some 200 were given two doses of AZD1222 and approximately 25 were given two doses of MenACWY control vaccine. Trial participants were enrolled by age into subgroups of 18-55, 56-69 and 70-plus years, and roughly 160, 29 and 62 TCR-sequenced participants, respectively, were included in these subgroups.

Study-wide conclusions, independent of this receptor: The 56-69-year group was small, and its depth increase did not reach significance, likely because of low power. Spike-specific TCR breadth and depth rose significantly after two AZD1222 doses compared with day 0 and with MenACWY recipients. Participants were mostly white British, with more females than males. The authors suggested clonal diversity may have been underestimated. Conclusions about previously exposed vaccinees are limited because only 6 or 7 AZD1222 recipients were SARS-CoV-2 seropositive at baseline. Reportedly, almost half of the unique spike-specific TCRs recognized epitopes lying outside the regions that are mutated in the B.1.351 and B.1.1.7 variants. The whole spike protein was spanned by vaccine-associated CD4 TCRs, and dominant responses were seen in regions 160-218 and 743-854. Because no day 14 peak-response samples were available, repertoires were characterized only after the peak T cell response.

The CDR3 regions of human TCRbeta chains were subjected to immunosequencing. Per the original workflow: TCRs in the repertoires were compared against a reference library of SARS-CoV-2-specific TCRs that had been generated with the MIRA antigen-specificity platform. Breadth was defined as the fraction of unique TCRs that were SARS-CoV-2-associated, and depth was defined as the fraction of total T cells that were SARS-CoV-2-associated. Each spike-specific TCR was assigned to its reactive spike region and to a CD4 or CD8 class using the MIRA data. Log10-transformed breadth and depth values were compared by one-way ANOVA with Sidak's multiple comparisons tests. This is the immuneACCESS table as TCRdb keeps it, with only in-frame sequences that have V and J called. A part of the clones is gone; compared with another copy, unresolved V genes explain less than half, and the rest is unexplained. The V and J calls and clone size come from that table; D and trimming were worked out from the DNA. This sample holds over 130,000 clones; 88% were observed only once. Jointly, the top ten make up around 3% of the sample.

A note on this clone: Its binding antigen is unknown. Per-base quality was not reported, and no clone a single base away is much larger than it.

The time point label on this specimen signifies: about 28 days (+/-7) after the second vaccine dose. AZD1222 recipients whose second dose came at about 4 weeks and those whose second dose came at about 12 weeks were combined into one group, since spike-specific TCR depth and breadth did not differ between the two schedules. Samples from vaccinated people were obtained from the UK trials COV001 and COV002, which included a single-blind randomized controlled phase 2/3 trial of AZD1222 (ChAdOx1 nCoV-19) in healthy adults. For TCRbeta chain sequencing, PBMC samples were collected from trial participants at day 0 and at day 28 after the second dose. Sequenced here: peripheral blood, sampled 28 days after the second AZD1222 dose. The TCR was taken from an adult who received the AZD1222 COVID-19 vaccine.

CDR3 sequence: CASSPFEDRTNTEAFF. The DNA sequence reads TGTGCCAGCTCACCATTTGAGGACAGGACGAACACTGAAGCTTTCTTT. The rearrangement combines TRBV18 with TRBJ1-1, with 7 middle bases fitting TRBD1. In the germline V gene, CDR1 corresponds to KGHSH and CDR2 to LQKENI. Trimming leaves V shorter by 2 bases and J shorter by 1 base, with the junction holding 7 bases beyond the gene matches. CDR3 length: 16 amino acids, cysteine to phenylalanine. Here the CDR3 DNA is all that survives: 48 bases in frame from base 1.